This passage covers 32 T cell receptor beta chains from one sample sequenced in a study of cytomegalovirus exposure and HLA in healthy donors. Researchers ran the PCR with 60 Vbeta and 13 Jbeta primers. The data were produced by immunoSEQ multiplex PCR, yet TCRdb's version contains in-frame clones alone and is incomplete. The listing contains around 150,000 clones. The sequenced sample was PBMCs. The receptors were gathered from a man in his thirties or forties in good health and CMV-seronegative.

This rearrangement joins TRBV18 to TRBJ2-3; 8 nucleotides line up with TRBD1. CDR3 length: 17 residues. Per the germline V gene, CDR1 is KGHSH and CDR2 is LQKENI. The V and J ends lost 2 bases and 5 bases, in that order; junction bases with no gene match: 12. CDR3 amino acids: CASSPGTWTGHGDTQYF. CDR3 DNA: TGTGCCAGCTCACCAGGGACTTGGACAGGGCATGGAGATACGCAGTATTTT.

The chain is built from TRBV19 and TRBJ2-1, with 11 positions matching TRBD1. V shed 8 bases and J 6 bases; nucleotides not matched to a gene: 3. Per germline, CDR1 LNHDA and CDR2 SQIVND (reference sequence). The CDR3 length is 13 residues. CDR3 nucleotides: TGTGCCAGTTCCGGGACAGGGGGCAATGAGCAGTTCTTC. Its translation is CASSGTGGNEQFF.

The genes are TRBV4-3 and TRBJ1-2; TRBD1 aligns across 9 bases. The CDR3 has 16 residues. The germline V gene has CDR1 LGHNA and CDR2 YSLEER. Trimming cost V 5 bases and J 8 bases; bases outside gene matches: 15. CDR3 region: CASSFTPGQGLGGYTF. The CDR3 nucleotides read TGCGCCAGCAGCTTTACGCCGGGACAGGGATTAGGAGGCTACACCTTC.

The chain links TRBV4-2 to TRBJ2-7; D may be TRBD2 (7 bases). CDR3 length: 16 amino acids. V was clipped by 0 bases and J by 2 bases, with 14 bases between them. The germline CDR1 and CDR2 sequences are LGHNA and YNFKEQ. The CDR3 protein is CASSQDEGGRPYEQYF. The DNA for the CDR3 is TGTGCCAGCAGCCAAGATGAGGGGGGGAGACCCTACGAGCAGTACTTC.

This chain connects TRBV4-3 to TRBJ1-2; no clear D gene. Trimming pared 3 bases from V and 4 bases from J, leaving 15 bases between. This CDR3 has 15 amino acids. Germline loops: CDR1 LGHNA, CDR2 YSLEER. The CDR3 here is CASSQRDLTGYGYTF. The CDR3 DNA follows: TGCGCCAGCAGCCAGCGGGATCTCACTGGCTATGGCTACACCTTC.

The rearrangement uses TRBV27 and TRBJ1-5; no reliable D call. This CDR3 has 13 amino acids. Germline CDR1 reads MNHEY; CDR2 reads SMNVEV (reference sequence). The germline V and J ends were trimmed by 6 bases and 5 bases, with 11 bases remaining between them. The DNA of the CDR3 is TGTGCCAGCAGCGTCGGGGAGTATCAGCCCCAGCATTTT. Translated: CASSVGEYQPQHF.

The V and J genes are TRBV11-3 and TRBJ2-7; TRBD2 matches at 11 bases. CDR1 SGHNT and CDR2 YENEEA come from the germline V gene. Trimming took 4 bases from V and 0 from J; bases not matched to a gene: 11. The length of the CDR3 is 18 residues. The chain's CDR3 is CASSSPPGTSGYSYEQYF. The DNA for the CDR3 is TGTGCCAGCAGCTCTCCTCCGGGGACTAGCGGATACTCCTACGAGCAGTACTTC.

This rearrangement joins TRBV14 to TRBJ1-3, with TRBD1 matching 12 bases. This CDR3 spans 19 amino acids. Germline CDR1 reads SGHDN; CDR2 reads FVKESK. V lost 5 bases and J lost 4; bases outside the gene matches: 15. The CDR3 is CASSKLPGQGAGYGNTIYF. The CDR3, as DNA: TGTGCCAGCAGCAAGCTTCCGGGACAGGGGGCCGGCTACGGAAACACCATATATTTT.

Here the CDR3 DNA reads TGTGCCAGCAGCTTAGCGCGAGGGACTAGCGGGATTTACAATGAGCAGTTCTTC. This sequence encodes CASSLARGTSGIYNEQFF. The V call is TRBV7-8, the J call TRBJ2-1; 13 bases align to TRBD2. The CDR3 length is 18 residues. The junction had 6 bases not matched to a gene; V was cut back by 0 bases and J by 4 bases. The germline V gene has CDR1 SGHVS and CDR2 FQNEAQ.

The CDR3 here is CASSSPGGNQETQYF. Here the CDR3 DNA reads TGCGCCAGCAGCTCCCCGGGAGGGAACCAAGAGACCCAGTACTTC. The chain uses TRBV5-1 and TRBJ2-5, with 8 nucleotides matching TRBD2. V lost 3 bases and J lost 0; bases outside the gene matches: 4. This CDR3 spans 15 amino acids. The germline gives CDR1 SGHRS, CDR2 YFSETQ.

This rearrangement joins TRBV20-1 to TRBJ1-2; 7 nucleotides align to TRBD1. The CDR3 length is 11 residues. V was clipped by 6 bases and J by 4 bases; unmatched bases: 2. Germline CDR1 reads DFQATT; CDR2 reads SNEGSKA (reference sequence). The DNA of the CDR3 is TGCAGTGCGGGGACAGCCTATGGCTACACCTTC. This translates into CSAGTAYGYTF.

V is TRBV19 and J is TRBJ1-5, with D tentatively TRBD1 (5 bases). V was clipped by 3 bases and J by 3 bases, with 12 bases between them. This CDR3 is built from 15 residues. CDR1 LNHDA and CDR2 SQIVND come from the germline V gene (reference sequence). This CDR3 reads CASSMLGAYNQPQHF. The DNA for the CDR3 is TGTGCCAGTAGTATGTTAGGGGCCTACAATCAGCCCCAGCATTTT.

This rearrangement joins TRBV28 to TRBJ1-1, with a tentative D call TRBD1 (5 bases). The CDR3 has 11 residues. Trimming took off 6 bases at V and 11 bases at J, with 13 bases between the two ends. CDR1 is MDHEN, CDR2 SYDVKM, per germline. The CDR3 is CASSPGFGAFF. CDR3 nucleotide sequence: TGTGCCAGCAGCCCAGGGTTTGGGGCTTTCTTT.

The chain joins TRBV6-5 to TRBJ1-2, with D possibly matching TRBD1 (5 bases). V dropped 2 bases and J dropped 4 bases, with 14 bases sitting between them. CDR1 MNHEY and CDR2 SVGAGI come from the germline V gene. This CDR3 has 15 residues. The CDR3 loop is CASSYHGGTAYGYTF. CDR3 bases: TGTGCCAGCAGTTACCATGGGGGGACCGCCTATGGCTACACCTTC.

The genes are TRBV4-1 and TRBJ2-1, with TRBD1 identical over 7 bases. Germline CDR1 is MGHRA and CDR2 is YSYEKL. This CDR3 is built from 18 residues. Trimming at V came to 2 bases and at J to 0 bases, leaving 10 bases not matched to a gene. CDR3 amino acids: CASSQPRGDRSSYNEQFF. The CDR3 nucleotides read TGCGCCAGCAGCCAACCCCGTGGGGACAGAAGCTCCTACAATGAGCAGTTCTTC.

The chain uses TRBV10-3 and TRBJ2-3; tentative D call: TRBD2 (7 bases). The V end lost 0 bases, the J end lost 5 bases, and 12 bases lay between the germline ends. The CDR3 consists of 15 residues. Germline CDR1 is ENHRY and CDR2 is SYGVKD. CDR3 in DNA: TGTGCCATCAGTGAGTCTGGGGGGGCAGGAGATACGCAGTATTTT. Its protein product is CAISESGGAGDTQYF.

CDR3 nucleotide sequence: TGTGCCAGCAGTTTCGCCGGGACAGTCGGTCAGCCCCAGCATTTT. Encoded protein: CASSFAGTVGQPQHF. V gene TRBV6-5 combines with J gene TRBJ1-5, with 7 bases identical to TRBD1. Per germline, CDR1 MNHEY and CDR2 SVGAGI. V lost 4 bases, J lost 6 bases, and 9 bases stayed unmatched. This CDR3 is 15 amino acids long.

The gene calls are TRBV5-1 and TRBJ2-1; TRBD2 matches 7 bases. V shed 0 bases and J 9 bases; nucleotides not matched to a gene: 6. This CDR3 spans 14 amino acids. Germline assignment: CDR1 SGHRS and CDR2 YFSETQ. CDR3 DNA: TGCGCCAGCAGCTTGGAGGCGGGAGCGACTGAGCAGTTCTTC. Protein product: CASSLEAGATEQFF.

This sequence joins TRBV6-5 and TRBJ1-1; D possibly corresponds to TRBD1 (5 bases). V was clipped by 6 bases and J by 11 bases, with 22 bases between them. Germline-derived CDR1 and CDR2 are MNHEY and SVGAGI. This CDR3 contains 14 residues. CDR3 nucleotides: TGTGCCAGCAGGTCGACACCACAGTCGGGGGGGGCTTTCTTT. It yields the protein CASRSTPQSGGAFF.

The genes are TRBV5-6 and TRBJ1-5, with TRBD1 identical over 9 bases. The CDR3 loop spans 14 amino acids. Germline V gives CDR1 SGHDT, CDR2 YYEEEE. V shed 4 bases, J shed 7 bases, and the junction held 6 bases outside the gene matches. CDR3 coding DNA: TGTGCCAGCAGCGCAGGGACAGGGAGCCAGCCCCAGCATTTT. As protein: CASSAGTGSQPQHF.

The chain recombines TRBV2 with TRBJ2-5; TRBD1 matches at 7 bases. CDR3 length equals 13 residues. The ends lost 5 bases at V and 2 bases at J; junction bases unmatched: 2. Germline-derived CDR1 and CDR2 are SNHLY and FYNNEI. CDR3 residues: CASSQDRQETQYF. CDR3 bases: TGTGCCAGCAGTCAGGACAGGCAAGAGACCCAGTACTTC.

V and J are TRBV9 and TRBJ2-7; D might be TRBD1 (6 bases). CDR3 length: 13 residues. Germline lookup yields CDR1 SGDLS and CDR2 YYNGEE. V lost 3 bases to trimming and J lost 7 bases, with 14 bases between them. CDR3 sequence (DNA): TGTGCCAGCAGCGCGGGACATCCAGGGGAGCAGTACTTC. This gives the protein CASSAGHPGEQYF. The full variable domain, in which reference TRBV9 and TRBJ2-7 provide the parts outside the CDR3, is DSGVTQTPKHLITATGQRVTLRCSPRSGDLSVYWYQQSLDQGLQFLIQYYNGEERAKGNILERFSAQQFPDLHSELNLSSLELGDSALYFCASSAGHPGEQYFGPGTRLTVT.

V gene TRBV28 combines with J gene TRBJ2-7; 7 bases are shared with TRBD1. This CDR3 region has 15 residues. V was pared by 4 bases and J by 3 bases, with 9 bases of the junction left unmatched. In germline, CDR1 is MDHEN, CDR2 SYDVKM. The CDR3 DNA reads as TGTGCCAGCAGTTACCCGACAGGGTCAAGCTACGAGCAGTACTTC. Translation gives CASSYPTGSSYEQYF. Full variable domain (outside the CDR3, taken from reference TRBV28 and TRBJ2-7): DVKVTQSSRYLVKRTGEKVFLECVQDMDHENMFWYRQDPGLGLRLIYFSYDVKMKEKGDIPEGYSVSREKKERFSLILESASTNQTSMYLCASSYPTGSSYEQYFGPGTRLTVT.

The rearrangement links TRBV4-2 to TRBJ2-5; TRBD2 agrees at 11 bases. The germline V gene encodes CDR1 LGHNA and CDR2 YNFKEQ. This CDR3 contains 15 residues. Trimming at V came to 1 base and at J to 5 bases, leaving 3 bases not matched to a gene. The CDR3 protein is CASSQASGRRETQYF. The CDR3 DNA is TGTGCCAGCAGCCAAGCTAGCGGGAGGAGGGAGACCCAGTACTTC.

This chain uses TRBV5-1 with TRBJ2-7; D is perhaps TRBD2 (6 bases). Germline lookup yields CDR1 SGHRS and CDR2 YFSETQ. Trimming pared 4 bases from V and 0 bases from J, leaving 11 bases between. The CDR3 is 14 residues long. The CDR3 DNA reads as TGCGCCAGCAGCCGGGACTCCGTCTCCTACGAGCAGTACTTC. Residues: CASSRDSVSYEQYF.

The V and J genes are TRBV11-2 and TRBJ2-2; D unclear. There are 16 residues in the CDR3. Per the germline V gene, CDR1 is SGHAT and CDR2 is FQNNGV. Trimming shortened V by 3 bases and J by 1 base, and 12 bases separated the two germline ends. Here the CDR3 reads CASSFNPSGNTGELFF. The CDR3 bases are TGTGCCAGCAGCTTCAACCCCAGTGGGAACACCGGGGAGCTGTTTTTT.

The rearrangement joins TRBV10-3 to TRBJ1-5; D is perhaps TRBD1 (5 bases). Looked up from germline, CDR1 is ENHRY and CDR2 is SYGVKD. V was shortened by 2 bases and J by 6 bases, with 20 bases between the two germline ends. The CDR3 is made up of 17 amino acids. The CDR3 coding sequence is TGTGCCATCAGTGAGATTCCGGGACTTGATTTAGGTCAGCCCCAGCATTTT. Amino acid sequence: CAISEIPGLDLGQPQHF.

This chain joins TRBV25-1 and TRBJ2-1; 13 bases align to TRBD2. The CDR3 has 14 amino acids. CDR1 and CDR2 from the germline V gene are MGHDK and SYGVNS. The ends lost 6 bases at V and 6 bases at J; junction bases unmatched: 2. CDR3: CASRGLAGVNEQFF. The CDR3 nucleotides read TGTGCCAGCAGAGGACTAGCGGGAGTCAATGAGCAGTTCTTC.

The chain has TRBV6-5 and TRBJ2-7; 9 bases are a match to TRBD1. The CDR3 covers 15 residues. V shed 6 bases, J shed 0 bases, and the junction held 6 bases outside the gene matches. Germline-derived CDR1 and CDR2 are MNHEY and SVGAGI. In DNA form, the CDR3 reads TGTGCCAGCAGCCCACAGGGGGCCAGCTCCTACGAGCAGTACTTC. Its translation: CASSPQGASSYEQYF.

The chain is built from TRBV2 and TRBJ2-1, with 9 bases matching TRBD2. V lost 6 bases, J lost 8 bases, and 5 bases stayed unmatched. The CDR3 spans 13 residues. The germline CDR1 and CDR2 sequences are SNHLY and FYNNEI. For the CDR3, the DNA is TGTGCCAGCAGGCGGGGGGGCAGCGATGAGCAGTTCTTC. The encoded protein is CASRRGGSDEQFF.

The rearrangement uses TRBV6-5 and TRBJ2-7; D is perhaps TRBD2 (5 bases). In germline, CDR1 is MNHEY, CDR2 SVGAGI. The CDR3 loop spans 15 amino acids. Trimming left V 2 bases short and J 5 bases short, with 16 bases between. This CDR3 reads CASSYSPGIVNEQYF. In DNA form, the CDR3 reads TGTGCCAGCAGTTACAGTCCGGGAATCGTAAACGAGCAGTACTTC.

V gene TRBV6-5 combines with J gene TRBJ2-7; 9 nucleotides agree with TRBD1. V lost 6 bases to trimming and J lost 5 bases; unmatched junction nucleotides: 11. CDR1 and CDR2 (germline): MNHEY, SVGAGI. The CDR3 length is 15 residues. The CDR3 here is CASRPVRDRDDEQYF. The DNA for the CDR3 is TGTGCCAGCAGGCCCGTCCGGGACAGGGATGACGAGCAGTACTTC.